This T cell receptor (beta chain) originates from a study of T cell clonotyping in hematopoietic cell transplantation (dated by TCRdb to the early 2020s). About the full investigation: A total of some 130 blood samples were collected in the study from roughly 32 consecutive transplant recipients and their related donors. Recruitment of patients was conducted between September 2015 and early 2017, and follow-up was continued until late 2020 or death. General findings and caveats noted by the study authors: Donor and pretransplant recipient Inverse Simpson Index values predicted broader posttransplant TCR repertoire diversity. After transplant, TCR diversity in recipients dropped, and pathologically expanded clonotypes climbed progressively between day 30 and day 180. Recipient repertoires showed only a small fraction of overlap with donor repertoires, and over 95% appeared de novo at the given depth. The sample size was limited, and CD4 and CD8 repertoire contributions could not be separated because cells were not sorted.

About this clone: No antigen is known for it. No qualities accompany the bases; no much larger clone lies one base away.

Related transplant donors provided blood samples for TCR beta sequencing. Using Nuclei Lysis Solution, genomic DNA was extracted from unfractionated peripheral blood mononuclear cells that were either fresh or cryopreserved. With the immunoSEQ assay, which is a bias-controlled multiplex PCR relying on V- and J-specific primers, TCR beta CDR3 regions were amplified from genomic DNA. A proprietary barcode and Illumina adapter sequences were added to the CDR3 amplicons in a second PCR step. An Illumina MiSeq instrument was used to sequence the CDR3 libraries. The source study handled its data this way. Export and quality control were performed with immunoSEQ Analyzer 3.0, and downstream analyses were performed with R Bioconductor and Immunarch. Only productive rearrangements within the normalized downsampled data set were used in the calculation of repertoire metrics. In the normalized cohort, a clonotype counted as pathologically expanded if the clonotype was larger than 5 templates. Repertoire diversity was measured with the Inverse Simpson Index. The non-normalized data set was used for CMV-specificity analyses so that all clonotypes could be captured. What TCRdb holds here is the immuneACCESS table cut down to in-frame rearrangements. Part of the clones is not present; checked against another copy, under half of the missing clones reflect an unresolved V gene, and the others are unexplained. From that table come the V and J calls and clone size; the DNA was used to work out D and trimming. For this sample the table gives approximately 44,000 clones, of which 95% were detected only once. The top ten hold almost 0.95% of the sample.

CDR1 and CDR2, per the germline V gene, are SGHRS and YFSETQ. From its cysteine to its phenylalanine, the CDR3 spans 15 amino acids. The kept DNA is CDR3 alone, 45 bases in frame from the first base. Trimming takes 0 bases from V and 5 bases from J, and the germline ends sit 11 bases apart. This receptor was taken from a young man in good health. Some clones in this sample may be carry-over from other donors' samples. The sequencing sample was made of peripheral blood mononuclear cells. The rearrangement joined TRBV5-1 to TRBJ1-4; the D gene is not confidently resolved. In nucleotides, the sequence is TGCGCCAGCAGCTTGGTAAGCGCCTCCAATGAAAAACTGTTTTTT. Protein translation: CASSLVSASNEKLFF. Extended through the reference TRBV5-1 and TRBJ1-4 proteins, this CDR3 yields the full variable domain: KAGVTQTPRYLIKTRGQQVTLSCSPISGHRSVSWYQQTPGQGLQFLFEYFSETQRNKGNFPGRFSGRQFSNSRSEMNVSTLELGDSALYLCASSLVSASNEKLFFGSGTQLSVL.